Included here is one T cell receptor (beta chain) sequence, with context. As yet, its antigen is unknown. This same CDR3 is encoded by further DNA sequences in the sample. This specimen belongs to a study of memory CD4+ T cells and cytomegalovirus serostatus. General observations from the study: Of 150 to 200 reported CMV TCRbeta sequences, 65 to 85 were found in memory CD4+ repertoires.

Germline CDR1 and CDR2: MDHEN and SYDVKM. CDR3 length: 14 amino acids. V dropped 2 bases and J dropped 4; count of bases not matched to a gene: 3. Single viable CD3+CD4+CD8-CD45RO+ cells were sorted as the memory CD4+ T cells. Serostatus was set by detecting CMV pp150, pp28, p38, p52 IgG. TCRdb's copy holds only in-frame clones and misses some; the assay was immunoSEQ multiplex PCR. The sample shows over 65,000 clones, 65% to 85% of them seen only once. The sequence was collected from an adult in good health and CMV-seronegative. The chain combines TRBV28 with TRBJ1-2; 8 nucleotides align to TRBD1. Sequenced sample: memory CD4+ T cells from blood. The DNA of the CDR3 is TGTGCCAGCAGTTTAGGACAGGGATCCTATGGCTACACCTTC. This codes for CASSLGQGSYGYTF.